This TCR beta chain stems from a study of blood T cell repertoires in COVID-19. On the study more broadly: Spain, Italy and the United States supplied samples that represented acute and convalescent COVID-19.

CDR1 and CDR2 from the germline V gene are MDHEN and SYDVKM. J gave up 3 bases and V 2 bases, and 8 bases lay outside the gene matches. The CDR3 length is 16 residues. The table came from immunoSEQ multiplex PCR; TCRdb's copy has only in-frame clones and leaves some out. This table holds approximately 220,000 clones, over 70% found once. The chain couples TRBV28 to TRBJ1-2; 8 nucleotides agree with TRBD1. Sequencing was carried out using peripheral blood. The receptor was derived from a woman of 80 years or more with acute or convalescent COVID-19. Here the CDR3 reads CASSLGQGQGHYGYTF. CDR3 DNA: TGTGCCAGCAGTTTAGGGCAAGGACAGGGCCACTATGGCTACACCTTC.